The clone carrying this T cell receptor (beta chain) was counted many times. This sample is drawn from a study of T-cell reconstitution after alpha-beta-depleted transplantation in children. Germline CDR1 reads SGHRS; CDR2 reads YFSETQ. The CDR3 loop spans 15 amino acids. Deletions cut 0 bases from V and 0 bases from J, with 8 bases between. The library targeted TCRbeta and was prepared with unique molecular identifiers. A single record per CDR3 protein comes from TCRdb applying MiXCR to the PCR reads. The sample has hundreds of thousands of distinct CDR3 sequences; 15% to 20% are singletons. The chain recombines TRBV5-1 with TRBJ2-3; D ambiguous. The sequencing used PBMCs, mostly from graft donor cells, collected 360 days after TCRalphabeta/CD19-depleted stem cell transplant. This TCR was recovered from a male patient between 2 and 10 years old who had a stem cell transplant for acute lymphoblastic leukemia, so the T cells may come from the graft donor. The CDR3 sequence is CASSLDGSSTDTQYF. The CDR3 DNA reads as TGCGCCAGCAGCTTGGATGGCTCTAGCACAGATACGCAGTATTTT.